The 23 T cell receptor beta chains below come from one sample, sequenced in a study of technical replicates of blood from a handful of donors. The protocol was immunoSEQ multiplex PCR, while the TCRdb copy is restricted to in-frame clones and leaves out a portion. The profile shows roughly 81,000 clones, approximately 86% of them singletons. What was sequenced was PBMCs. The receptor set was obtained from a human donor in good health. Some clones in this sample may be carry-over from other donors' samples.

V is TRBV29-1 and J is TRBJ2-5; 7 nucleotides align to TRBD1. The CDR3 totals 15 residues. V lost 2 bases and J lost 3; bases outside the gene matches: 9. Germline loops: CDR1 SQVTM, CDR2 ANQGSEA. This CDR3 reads CSVELTGTEEETQYF. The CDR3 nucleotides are TGCAGCGTTGAACTGACAGGGACGGAGGAAGAGACCCAGTACTTC.

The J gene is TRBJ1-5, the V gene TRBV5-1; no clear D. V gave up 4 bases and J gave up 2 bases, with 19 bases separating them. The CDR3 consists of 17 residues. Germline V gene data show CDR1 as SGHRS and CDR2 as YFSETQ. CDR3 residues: CASSPRPRSYGNQPQHF. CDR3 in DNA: TGCGCCAGCAGCCCGCGACCTAGATCCTACGGCAATCAGCCCCAGCATTTT.

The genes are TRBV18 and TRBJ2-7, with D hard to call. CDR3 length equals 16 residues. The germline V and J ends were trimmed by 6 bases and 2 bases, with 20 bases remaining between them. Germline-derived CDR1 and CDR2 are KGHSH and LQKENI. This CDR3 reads CASSTIPGSSTYEQYF. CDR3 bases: TGTGCCAGCTCGACCATCCCGGGTTCCTCCACCTACGAGCAGTACTTC.

This CDR3 is CASSGQGSSYNSPLHF. The CDR3 nucleotides read TGTGCCAGCAGTGGGCAGGGCAGCTCCTATAATTCACCCCTCCACTTT. This chain uses TRBV25-1 with TRBJ1-6; a possible D gene is TRBD1 (5 bases). The CDR3 spans 16 residues. Trimming took 4 bases from V and 0 from J, leaving 10 bases between them. Germline-derived CDR1 and CDR2 are MGHDK and SYGVNS. Full variable domain (rest looked up from reference TRBV25-1 and TRBJ1-6): EADIYQTPRYLVIGTGKKITLECSQTMGHDKMYWYQQDPGMELHLIHYSYGVNSTEKGDLSSESTVSRIRTEHFPLTLESARPSHTSQYLCASSGQGSSYNSPLHFGNGTRLTVT.

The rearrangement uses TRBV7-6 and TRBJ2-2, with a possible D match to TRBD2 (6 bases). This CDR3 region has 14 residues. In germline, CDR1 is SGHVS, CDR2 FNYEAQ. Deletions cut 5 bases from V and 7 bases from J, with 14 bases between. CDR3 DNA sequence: TGTGCCAGCAGCCGGAATACCGGGGGCGGGGAGCTGTTTTTT. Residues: CASSRNTGGGELFF.

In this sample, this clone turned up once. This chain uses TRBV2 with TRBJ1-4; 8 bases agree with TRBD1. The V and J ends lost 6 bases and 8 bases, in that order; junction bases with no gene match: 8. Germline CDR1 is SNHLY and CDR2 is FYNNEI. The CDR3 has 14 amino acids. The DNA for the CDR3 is TGTGCCAGCAGCCGCGACAGGGGAAGGGAAAAACTGTTTTTT. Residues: CASSRDRGREKLFF.

CDR3 nucleotide sequence: TGTGCCAGCAGCGACCGGGACAGGGAATACGAGCAGTACTTC. It translates to CASSDRDREYEQYF. This chain uses TRBV9 with TRBJ2-7, with 9 nucleotides matching TRBD1. Germline loops: CDR1 SGDLS, CDR2 YYNGEE. This CDR3 is 14 amino acids long. With V trimmed by 3 bases and J by 4 bases, 5 bases remained unmatched.

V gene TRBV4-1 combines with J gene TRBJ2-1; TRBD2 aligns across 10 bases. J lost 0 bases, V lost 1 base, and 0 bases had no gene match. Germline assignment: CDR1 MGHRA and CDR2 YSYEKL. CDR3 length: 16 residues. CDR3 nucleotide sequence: TGCGCCAGCAGCCAAGGACTAGCGGGCTCCTACAATGAGCAGTTCTTC. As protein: CASSQGLAGSYNEQFF.

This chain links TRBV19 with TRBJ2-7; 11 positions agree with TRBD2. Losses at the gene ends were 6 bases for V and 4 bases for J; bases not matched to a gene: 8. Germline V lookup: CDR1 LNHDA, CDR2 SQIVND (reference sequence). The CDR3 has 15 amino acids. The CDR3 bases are TGTGCCAGTAGCGATGGACTAGCGGGTATTTACGAGCAGTACTTC. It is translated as CASSDGLAGIYEQYF.

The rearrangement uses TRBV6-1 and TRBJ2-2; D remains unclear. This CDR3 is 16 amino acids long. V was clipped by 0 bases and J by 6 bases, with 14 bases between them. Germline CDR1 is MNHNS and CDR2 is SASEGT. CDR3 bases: TGTGCCAGCAGTGAAGCAGCGTTAGTGTTGGCCGGGGAGCTGTTTTTT. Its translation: CASSEAALVLAGELFF.

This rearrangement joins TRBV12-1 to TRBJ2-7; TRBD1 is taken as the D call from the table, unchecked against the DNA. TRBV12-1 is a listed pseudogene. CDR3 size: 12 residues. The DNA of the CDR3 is TGTGCCAGCAGGGACAGGGTCCACGAGCAGTACTTC. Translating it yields CASRDRVHEQYF.

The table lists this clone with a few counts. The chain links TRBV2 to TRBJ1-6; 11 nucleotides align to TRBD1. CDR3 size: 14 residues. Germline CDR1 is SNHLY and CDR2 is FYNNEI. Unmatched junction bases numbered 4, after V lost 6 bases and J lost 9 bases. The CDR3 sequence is CASRAGTGGSPLHF. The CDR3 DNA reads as TGTGCCAGCAGGGCCGGGACAGGGGGTTCACCCCTCCACTTT. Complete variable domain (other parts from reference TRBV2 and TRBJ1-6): EPEVTQTPSHQVTQMGQEVILRCVPISNHLYFYWYRQILGQKVEFLVSFYNNEISEKSEIFDDQFSVERPDGSNFTLKIRSTKLEDSAMYFCASRAGTGGSPLHFGNGTRLTVT.

The CDR3 spells CASSSRRGGGQNSPLHF. The CDR3 DNA sequence: TGTGCCAGCAGCTCACGTCGGGGCGGGGGGCAAAATTCACCCCTCCACTTT. This sequence joins TRBV7-2 and TRBJ1-6; D may be TRBD1 (6 bases). Germline V gives CDR1 SGHTA, CDR2 FQGNSA. Trimming took off 4 bases at V and 7 bases at J, with 20 bases between the two ends. The CDR3 is 17 amino acids. The variable domain in full, with the rest retrieved from reference TRBV7-2 and TRBJ1-6, is GAGVSQSPSNKVTEKGKDVELRCDPISGHTALYWYRQSLGQGLEFLIYFQGNSAPDKSGLPSDRFSAERTGGSVSTLTIQRTQQEDSAVYLCASSSRRGGGQNSPLHFGNGTRLTVT.

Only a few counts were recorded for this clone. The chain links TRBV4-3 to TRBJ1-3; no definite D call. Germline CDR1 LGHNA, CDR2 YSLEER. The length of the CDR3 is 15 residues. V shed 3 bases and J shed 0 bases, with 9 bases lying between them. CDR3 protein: CASSQGVSSGNTIYF. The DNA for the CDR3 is TGCGCCAGCAGCCAGGGAGTGAGCTCTGGAAACACCATATATTTT.

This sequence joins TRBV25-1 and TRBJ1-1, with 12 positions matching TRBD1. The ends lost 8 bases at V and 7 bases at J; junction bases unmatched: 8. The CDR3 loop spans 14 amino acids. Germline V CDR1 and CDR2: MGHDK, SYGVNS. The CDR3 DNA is TGTGCCAGCGCTGGGGGACAGGGGGCCGGTGAAGCTTTCTTT. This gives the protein CASAGGQGAGEAFF. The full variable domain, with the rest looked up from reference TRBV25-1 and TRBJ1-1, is EADIYQTPRYLVIGTGKKITLECSQTMGHDKMYWYQQDPGMELHLIHYSYGVNSTEKGDLSSESTVSRIRTEHFPLTLESARPSHTSQYLCASAGGQGAGEAFFGQGTRLTVV.

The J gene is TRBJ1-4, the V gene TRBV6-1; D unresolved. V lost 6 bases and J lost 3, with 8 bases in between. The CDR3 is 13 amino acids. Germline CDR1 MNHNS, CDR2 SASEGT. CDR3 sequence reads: CASSPLPNEKLFF. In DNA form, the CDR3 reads TGTGCCAGCAGCCCACTACCTAATGAAAAACTGTTTTTT.

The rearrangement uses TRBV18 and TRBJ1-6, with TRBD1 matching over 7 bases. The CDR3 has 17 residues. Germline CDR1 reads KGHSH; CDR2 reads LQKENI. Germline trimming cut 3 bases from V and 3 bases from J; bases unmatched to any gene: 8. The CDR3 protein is CASSPGRGDSYNSPLHF. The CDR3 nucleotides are TGTGCCAGCTCACCGGGGCGGGGGGACAGCTATAATTCACCCCTCCACTTT.

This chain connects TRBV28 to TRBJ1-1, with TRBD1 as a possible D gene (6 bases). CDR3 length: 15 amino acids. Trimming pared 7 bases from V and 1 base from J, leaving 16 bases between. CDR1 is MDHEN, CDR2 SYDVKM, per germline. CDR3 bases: TGTGCCAGCAACCTACCTCTGGGACAGAACACTGAAGCTTTCTTT. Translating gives CASNLPLGQNTEAFF.

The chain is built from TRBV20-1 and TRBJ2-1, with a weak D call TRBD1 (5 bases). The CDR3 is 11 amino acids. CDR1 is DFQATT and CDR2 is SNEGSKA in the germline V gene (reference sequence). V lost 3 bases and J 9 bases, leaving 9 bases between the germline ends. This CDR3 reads CSASRVAEQFF. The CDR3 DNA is TGCAGTGCTAGCAGGGTGGCTGAGCAGTTCTTC.

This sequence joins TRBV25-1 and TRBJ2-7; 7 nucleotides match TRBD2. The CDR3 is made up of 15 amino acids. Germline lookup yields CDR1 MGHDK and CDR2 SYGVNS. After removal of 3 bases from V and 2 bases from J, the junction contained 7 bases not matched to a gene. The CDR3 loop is CASSDGASGTYEQYF. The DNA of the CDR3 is TGTGCCAGCAGTGATGGTGCTAGCGGTACCTACGAGCAGTACTTC.

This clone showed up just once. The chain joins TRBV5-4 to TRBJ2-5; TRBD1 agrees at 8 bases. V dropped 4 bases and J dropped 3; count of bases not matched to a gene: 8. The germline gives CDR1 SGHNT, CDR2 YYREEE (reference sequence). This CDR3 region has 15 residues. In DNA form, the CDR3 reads TGTGCCAGCAGCCCTTGGACAGGGCAGGAAGAGACCCAGTACTTC. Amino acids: CASSPWTGQEETQYF.

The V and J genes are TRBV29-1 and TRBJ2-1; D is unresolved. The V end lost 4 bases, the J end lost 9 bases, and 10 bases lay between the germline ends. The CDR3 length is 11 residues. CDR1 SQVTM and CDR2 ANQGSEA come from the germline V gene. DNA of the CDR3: TGCAGCGTTGCGAGGTCGGGTGAGCAGTTCTTC. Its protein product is CSVARSGEQFF.

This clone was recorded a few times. The CDR3 coding sequence is TGTGCCAGCAGCGCCGGGACAGATAATTCACCCCTCCACTTT. Amino acid sequence: CASSAGTDNSPLHF. The chain uses TRBV7-9 and TRBJ1-6; 7 nucleotides agree with TRBD1. From germline, CDR1 is SEHNR and CDR2 FQNEAQ (reference sequence). The CDR3 extends over 14 amino acids. After removal of 5 bases from V and 5 bases from J, the junction contained 3 bases not matched to a gene.